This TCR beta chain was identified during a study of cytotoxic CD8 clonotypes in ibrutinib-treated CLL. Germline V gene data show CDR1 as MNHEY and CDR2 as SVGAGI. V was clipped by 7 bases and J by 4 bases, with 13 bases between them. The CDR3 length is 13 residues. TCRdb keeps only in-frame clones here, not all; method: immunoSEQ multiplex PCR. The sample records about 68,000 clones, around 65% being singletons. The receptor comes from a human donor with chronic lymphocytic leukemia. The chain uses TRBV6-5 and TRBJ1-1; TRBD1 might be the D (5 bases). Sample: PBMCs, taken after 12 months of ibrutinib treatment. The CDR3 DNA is TGTGCCAGCACCTTGGGACGAGCCACTGAAGCTTTCTTT. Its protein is CASTLGRATEAFF.